This T cell receptor (beta chain) derives from a study of blood T cell repertoires in COVID-19. The wider study: Samples came from the United States, Italy and Spain, spanning acute and convalescent COVID-19. Sample material is recorded as cDNA or gDNA derived from T cells, B-cell-depleted T cells, or PBMCs.

Per the authors' pipeline: For nucleated cells, counts were estimated from reference gene primer amplification. The table came from immunoSEQ multiplex PCR; TCRdb's copy has only in-frame clones and leaves some out. V and J calls and clone size are copied from that table; D and trimming were computed from the DNA. The top ten clones hold approximately 0.8% of a sample with some 260,000 clones, roughly 88% of them seen once. The CDR3 covers 14 residues. From germline, CDR1 is SGHDT and CDR2 YYEEEE. The V segment lost 3 bases and the J segment 3 bases; nucleotides outside the gene matches: 1. The clonotype comes from a woman aged 25 to 39 with acute or convalescent COVID-19. The specimen was peripheral blood. The rearrangement links TRBV5-6 to TRBJ2-1; TRBD2 matches at 9 bases. This CDR3 is CASSSSGNYNEQFF. The CDR3 DNA reads TGTGCCAGCAGCTCTAGCGGGAACTACAATGAGCAGTTCTTC. Complete variable domain (other parts from reference TRBV5-6 and TRBJ2-1): DAGVTQSPTHLIKTRGQQVTLRCSPKSGHDTVSWYQQALGQGPQFIFQYYEEEERQRGNFPDRFSGHQFPNYSSELNVNALLLGDSALYLCASSSSGNYNEQFFGPGTRLTVL.